This T cell receptor (beta chain) was profiled in a study of regulatory T cells in long-lasting Graves disease. This CDR3 is 12 amino acids long. V lost 6 bases, J lost 1 base, and 4 bases lay in between. Time point given: persistent/refractory GD, antithyroid drugs over 5 years with positive TRAb. Researchers made the TCR library from RNA that was extracted from PBMCs. Study-level results: Persistent disease preferred TRBV28, TRBJ1-2 and TRBJ2-5. The persistent group shared 2,500 or so public clonotypes, more than the approximately 1,000 shared by new patients. Persistent Graves' cases showed lower TCR diversity than newly diagnosed cases.

This clonotype has ten or more counts. What it binds is not known. Both iRepertoire HTBI primers and Arm-PCR of CDR3 regions were used to build the TCR beta libraries. TCRdb reprocessed the multiplex PCR reads with MiXCR, giving one entry per CDR3 protein. The data contain under 450,000 distinct CDR3 sequences, less than 25% of them singletons. This material consisted of peripheral blood mononuclear cells (PBMCs), taken when the disease was refractory, from a patient treated with antithyroid drugs. The receptor comes from a female donor with Graves disease. The chain joins TRBV12-3 or TRBV12-4 to TRBJ1-5; D gene uncertain. CDR3 DNA sequence: TGTGCCAGCAGCCAAAGCAATCAGCCCCAGCATTTT. Its translation is CASSQSNQPQHF.